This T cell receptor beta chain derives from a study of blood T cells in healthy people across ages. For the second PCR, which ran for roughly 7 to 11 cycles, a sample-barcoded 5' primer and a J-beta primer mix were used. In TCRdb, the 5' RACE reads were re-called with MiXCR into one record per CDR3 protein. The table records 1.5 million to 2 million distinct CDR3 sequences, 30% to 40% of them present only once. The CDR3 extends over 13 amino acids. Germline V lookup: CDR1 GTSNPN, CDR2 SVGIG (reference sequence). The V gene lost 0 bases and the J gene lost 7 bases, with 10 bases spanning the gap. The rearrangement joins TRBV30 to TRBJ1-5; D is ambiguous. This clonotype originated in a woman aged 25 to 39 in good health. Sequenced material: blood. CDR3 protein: CAWSVNGGQPQHF. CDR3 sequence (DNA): TGTGCCTGGAGTGTAAACGGAGGGCAGCCCCAGCATTTT.